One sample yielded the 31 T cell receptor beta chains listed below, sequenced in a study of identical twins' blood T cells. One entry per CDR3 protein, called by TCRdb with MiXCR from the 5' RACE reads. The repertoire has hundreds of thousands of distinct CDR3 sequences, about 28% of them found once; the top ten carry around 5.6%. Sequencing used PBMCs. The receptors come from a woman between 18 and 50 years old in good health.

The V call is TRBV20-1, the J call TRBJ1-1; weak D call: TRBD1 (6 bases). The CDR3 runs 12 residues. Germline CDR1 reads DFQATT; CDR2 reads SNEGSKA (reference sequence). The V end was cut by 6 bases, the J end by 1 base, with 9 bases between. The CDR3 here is CSAGTSNTEAFF. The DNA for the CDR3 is TGCAGTGCGGGGACATCGAACACTGAAGCTTTCTTT.

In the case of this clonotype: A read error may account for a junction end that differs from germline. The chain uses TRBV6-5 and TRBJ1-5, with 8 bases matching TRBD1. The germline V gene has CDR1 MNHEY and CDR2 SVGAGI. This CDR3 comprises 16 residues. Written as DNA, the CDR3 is TGTACCAGCAGTGCCTTTGGGACAGGCGTCAATCAGCCCCAGCATTTT. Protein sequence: CTSSAFGTGVNQPQHF.

The CDR3 reads CASNVRGASKNIQYF. The DNA of the CDR3 is TGTGCCAGCAACGTCAGGGGGGCGTCCAAAAACATTCAGTACTTC. The rearrangement joins TRBV5-4 to TRBJ2-4; possibly TRBD1 for D (7 bases). Trimming left V 6 bases short and J 2 bases short, with 15 bases between. The CDR3 totals 15 residues. Germline V CDR1 and CDR2: SGHNT, YYREEE (reference sequence).

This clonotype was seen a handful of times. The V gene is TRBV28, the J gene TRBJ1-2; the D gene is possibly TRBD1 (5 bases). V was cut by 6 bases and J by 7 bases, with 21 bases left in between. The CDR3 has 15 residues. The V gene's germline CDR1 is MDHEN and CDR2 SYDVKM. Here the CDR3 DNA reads TGTGCCAGCAGCCTGGGAGGGGCGGATTATGGTGGCTACACCTTC. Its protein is CASSLGGADYGGYTF.

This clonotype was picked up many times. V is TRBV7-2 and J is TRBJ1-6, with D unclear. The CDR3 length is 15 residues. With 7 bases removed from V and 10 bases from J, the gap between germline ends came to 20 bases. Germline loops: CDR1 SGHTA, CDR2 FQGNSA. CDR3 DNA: TGTGCCAGCAACCCAAACGTACGGATGCGATCACCCCTCCACTTT. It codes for CASNPNVRMRSPLHF.

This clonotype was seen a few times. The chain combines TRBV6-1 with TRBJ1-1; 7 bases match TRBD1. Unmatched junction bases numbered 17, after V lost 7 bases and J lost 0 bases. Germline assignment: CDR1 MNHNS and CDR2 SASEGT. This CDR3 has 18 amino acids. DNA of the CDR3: TGTGCCAGCAAGCGGGCCCCCCAAGAACAGGGGATGAACACTGAAGCTTTCTTT. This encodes CASKRAPQEQGMNTEAFF.

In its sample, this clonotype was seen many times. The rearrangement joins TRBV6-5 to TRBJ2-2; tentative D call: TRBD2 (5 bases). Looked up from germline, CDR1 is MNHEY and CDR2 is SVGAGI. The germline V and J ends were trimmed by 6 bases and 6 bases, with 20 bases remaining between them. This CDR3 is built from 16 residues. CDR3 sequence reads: CASSVLRDVLAGELFF. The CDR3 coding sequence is TGTGCCAGCAGCGTACTGAGGGATGTCTTAGCCGGGGAGCTGTTTTTT.

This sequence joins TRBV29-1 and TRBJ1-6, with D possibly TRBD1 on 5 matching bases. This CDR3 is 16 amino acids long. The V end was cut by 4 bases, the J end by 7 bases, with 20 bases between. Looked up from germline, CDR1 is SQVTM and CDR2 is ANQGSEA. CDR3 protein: CSVVIGTDGRNSPLHF. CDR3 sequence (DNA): TGCAGCGTTGTGATTGGGACCGACGGACGGAATTCACCCCTCCACTTT.

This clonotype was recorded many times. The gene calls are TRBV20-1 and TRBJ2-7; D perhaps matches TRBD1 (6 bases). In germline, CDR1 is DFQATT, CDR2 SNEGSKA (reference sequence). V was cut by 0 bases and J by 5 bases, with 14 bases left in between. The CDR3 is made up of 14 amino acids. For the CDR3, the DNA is TGCAGTGCTAGAGATCAAGGGGGAGTAAACGAGCAGTACTTC. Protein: CSARDQGGVNEQYF.

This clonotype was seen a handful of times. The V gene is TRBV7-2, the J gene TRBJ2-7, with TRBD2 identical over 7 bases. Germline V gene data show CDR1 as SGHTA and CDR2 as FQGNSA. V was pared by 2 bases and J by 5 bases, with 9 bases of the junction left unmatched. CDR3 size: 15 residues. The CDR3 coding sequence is TGTGCCAGCAGCTTAACCGCTGGCGGGAGTAACGAGCAGTACTTC. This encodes CASSLTAGGSNEQYF.

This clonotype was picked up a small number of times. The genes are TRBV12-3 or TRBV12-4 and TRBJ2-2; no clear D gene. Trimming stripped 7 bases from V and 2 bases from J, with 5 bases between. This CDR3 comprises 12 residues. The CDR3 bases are TGTGCCAGCAACCTCAACACCGGGGAGCTGTTTTTT. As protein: CASNLNTGELFF.

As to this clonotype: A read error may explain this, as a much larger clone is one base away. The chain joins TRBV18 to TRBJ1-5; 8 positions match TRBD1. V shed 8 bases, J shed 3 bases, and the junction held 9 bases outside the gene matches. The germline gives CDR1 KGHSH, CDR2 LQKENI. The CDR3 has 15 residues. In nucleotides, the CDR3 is TGTGCCAGCCCAAAGGACAGGGTGGACAATCAGCCCCAGCATTTT. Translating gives CASPKDRVDNQPQHF.

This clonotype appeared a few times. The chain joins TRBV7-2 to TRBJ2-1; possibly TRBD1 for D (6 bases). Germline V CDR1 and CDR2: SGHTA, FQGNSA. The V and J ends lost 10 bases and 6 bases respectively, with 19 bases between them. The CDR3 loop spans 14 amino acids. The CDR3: CATGDRNTFNEQFF. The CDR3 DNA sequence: TGTGCCACCGGTGACAGGAATACATTCAATGAGCAGTTCTTC.

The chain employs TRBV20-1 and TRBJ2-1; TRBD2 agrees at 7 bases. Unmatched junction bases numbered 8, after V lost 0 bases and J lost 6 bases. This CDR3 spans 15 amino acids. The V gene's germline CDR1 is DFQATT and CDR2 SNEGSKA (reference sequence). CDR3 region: CSARDRTRDRNEQFF. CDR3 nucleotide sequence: TGCAGTGCTAGAGATAGGACTAGAGATCGCAATGAGCAGTTCTTC.

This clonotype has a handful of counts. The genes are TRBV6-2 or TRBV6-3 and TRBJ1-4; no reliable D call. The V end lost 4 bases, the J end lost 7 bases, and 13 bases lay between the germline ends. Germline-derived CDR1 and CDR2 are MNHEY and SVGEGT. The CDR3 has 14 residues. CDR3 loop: CASSWLSRGEKLFF. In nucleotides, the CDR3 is TGTGCCAGCAGTTGGCTGAGTCGGGGTGAAAAACTGTTTTTT.

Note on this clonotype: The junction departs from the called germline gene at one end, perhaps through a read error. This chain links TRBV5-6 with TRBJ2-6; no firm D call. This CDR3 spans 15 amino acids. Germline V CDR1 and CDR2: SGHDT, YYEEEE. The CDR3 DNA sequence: TGTGCCAGCAGCTCTTACAGTTCTGGGGACAACGTCCTGACTTTC. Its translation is CASSSYSSGDNVLTF.

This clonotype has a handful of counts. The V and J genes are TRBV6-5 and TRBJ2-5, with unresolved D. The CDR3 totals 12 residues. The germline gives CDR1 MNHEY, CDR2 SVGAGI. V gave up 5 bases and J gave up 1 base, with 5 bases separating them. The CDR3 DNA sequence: TGTGCCAGCAGTACCAGCCAAGAGACCCAGTACTTC. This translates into CASSTSQETQYF.

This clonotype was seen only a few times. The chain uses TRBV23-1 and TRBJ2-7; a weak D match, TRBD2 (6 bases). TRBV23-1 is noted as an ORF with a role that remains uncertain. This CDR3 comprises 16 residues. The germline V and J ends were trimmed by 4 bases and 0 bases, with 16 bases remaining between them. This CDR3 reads CASSRLWDSLSYEQYF. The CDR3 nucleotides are TGCGCCAGCAGTCGGCTATGGGACTCTCTCTCCTACGAGCAGTACTTC.

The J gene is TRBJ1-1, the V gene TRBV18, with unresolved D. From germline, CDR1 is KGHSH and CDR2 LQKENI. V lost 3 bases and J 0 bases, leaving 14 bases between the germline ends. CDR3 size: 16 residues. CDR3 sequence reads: CASSPNQPHVNTEAFF. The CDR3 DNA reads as TGTGCCAGCTCACCTAACCAACCTCATGTGAACACTGAAGCTTTCTTT.

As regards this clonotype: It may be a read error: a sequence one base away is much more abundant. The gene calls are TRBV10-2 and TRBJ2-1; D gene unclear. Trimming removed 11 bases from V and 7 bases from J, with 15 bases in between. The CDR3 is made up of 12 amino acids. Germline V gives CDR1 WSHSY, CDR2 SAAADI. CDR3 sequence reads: CAGSPSLNEQFF. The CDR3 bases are TGCGCCGGCTCACCATCTTTGAATGAGCAGTTCTTC.

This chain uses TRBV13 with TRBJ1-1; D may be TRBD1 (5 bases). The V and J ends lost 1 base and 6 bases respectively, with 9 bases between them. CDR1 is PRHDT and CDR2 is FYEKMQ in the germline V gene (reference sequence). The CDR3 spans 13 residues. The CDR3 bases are TGTGCCAGCAGCTTAGCGGGGGAGGCTGAAGCTTTCTTT. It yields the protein CASSLAGEAEAFF.

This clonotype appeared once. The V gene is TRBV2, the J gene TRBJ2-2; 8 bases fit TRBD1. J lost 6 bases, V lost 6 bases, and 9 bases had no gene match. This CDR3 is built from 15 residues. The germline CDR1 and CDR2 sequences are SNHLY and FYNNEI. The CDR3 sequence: CASRGDRGVSGELFF. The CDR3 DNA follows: TGTGCCAGCAGAGGAGACAGGGGAGTTTCCGGGGAGCTGTTTTTT.

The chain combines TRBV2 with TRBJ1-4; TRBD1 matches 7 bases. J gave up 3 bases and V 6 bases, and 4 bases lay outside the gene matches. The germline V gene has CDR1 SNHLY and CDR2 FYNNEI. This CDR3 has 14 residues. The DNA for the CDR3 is TGTGCCAGCAGACGAGGGACAGCTAATGAAAAACTGTTTTTT. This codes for CASRRGTANEKLFF.

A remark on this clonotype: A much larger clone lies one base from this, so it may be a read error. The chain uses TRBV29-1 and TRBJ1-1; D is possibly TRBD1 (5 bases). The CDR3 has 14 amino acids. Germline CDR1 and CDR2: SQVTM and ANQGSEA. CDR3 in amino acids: CSGTSGRRHTEAVF. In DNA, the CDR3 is TGCAGCGGTACCTCAGGGAGGAGGCACACTGAAGCTGTCTTT.

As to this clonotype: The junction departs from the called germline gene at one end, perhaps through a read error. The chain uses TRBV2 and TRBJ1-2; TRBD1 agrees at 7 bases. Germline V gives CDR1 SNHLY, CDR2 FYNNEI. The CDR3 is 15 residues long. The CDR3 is CTSSDREGEPYGYTF. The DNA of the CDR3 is TGTACCAGCAGCGACAGGGAAGGGGAACCCTATGGCTACACCTTC.

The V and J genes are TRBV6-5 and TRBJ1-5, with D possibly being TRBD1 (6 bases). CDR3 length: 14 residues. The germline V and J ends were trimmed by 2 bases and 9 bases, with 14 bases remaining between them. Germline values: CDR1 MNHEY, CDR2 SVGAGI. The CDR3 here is CASSYPLTGRPQHF. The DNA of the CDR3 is TGTGCCAGCAGTTACCCGTTAACAGGGCGGCCCCAGCATTTT.

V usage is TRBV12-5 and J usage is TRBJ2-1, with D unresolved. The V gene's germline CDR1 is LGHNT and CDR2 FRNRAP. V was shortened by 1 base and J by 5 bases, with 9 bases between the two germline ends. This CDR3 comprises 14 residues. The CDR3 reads CASGLDPDHNEQFF. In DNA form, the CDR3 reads TGTGCTAGTGGTTTGGATCCAGATCACAATGAGCAGTTCTTC. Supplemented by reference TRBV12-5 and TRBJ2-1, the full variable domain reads DARVTQTPRHKVTEMGQEVTMRCQPILGHNTVFWYRQTMMQGLELLAYFRNRAPLDDSGMPKDRFSAEMPDATLATLKIQPSEPRDSAVYFCASGLDPDHNEQFFGPGTRLTVL.

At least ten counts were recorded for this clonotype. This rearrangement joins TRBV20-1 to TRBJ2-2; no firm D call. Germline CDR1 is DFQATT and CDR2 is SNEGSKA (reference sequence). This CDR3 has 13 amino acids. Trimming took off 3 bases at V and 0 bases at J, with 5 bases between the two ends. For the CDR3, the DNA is TGCAGTGCTAGGCAGACGAACACCGGGGAGCTGTTTTTT. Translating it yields CSARQTNTGELFF.

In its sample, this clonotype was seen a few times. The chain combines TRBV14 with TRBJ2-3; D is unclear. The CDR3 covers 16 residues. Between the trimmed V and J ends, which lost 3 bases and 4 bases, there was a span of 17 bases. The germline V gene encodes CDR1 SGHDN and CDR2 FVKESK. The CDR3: CASSQGSGPSADTQYF. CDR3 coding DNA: TGTGCCAGCAGCCAGGGGTCTGGCCCCTCGGCAGATACGCAGTATTTT.

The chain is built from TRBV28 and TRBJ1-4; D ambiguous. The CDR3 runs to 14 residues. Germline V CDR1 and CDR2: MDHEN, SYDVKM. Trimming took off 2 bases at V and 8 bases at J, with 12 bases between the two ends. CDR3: CASSLMERGEKLFF. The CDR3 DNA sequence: TGTGCCAGCAGTTTAATGGAAAGAGGGGAAAAACTGTTTTTT.

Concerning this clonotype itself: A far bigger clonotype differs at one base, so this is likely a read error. This chain's CDR3 is CASNLGGRNTEAFF. Written as DNA, the CDR3 is TGTGCCAGCAACTTAGGCGGAAGGAACACTGAAGCTTTCTTT. The V and J genes are TRBV7-2 and TRBJ1-1; D remains unclear. The V gene's germline CDR1 is SGHTA and CDR2 FQGNSA. The CDR3 sequence is 14 residues long.